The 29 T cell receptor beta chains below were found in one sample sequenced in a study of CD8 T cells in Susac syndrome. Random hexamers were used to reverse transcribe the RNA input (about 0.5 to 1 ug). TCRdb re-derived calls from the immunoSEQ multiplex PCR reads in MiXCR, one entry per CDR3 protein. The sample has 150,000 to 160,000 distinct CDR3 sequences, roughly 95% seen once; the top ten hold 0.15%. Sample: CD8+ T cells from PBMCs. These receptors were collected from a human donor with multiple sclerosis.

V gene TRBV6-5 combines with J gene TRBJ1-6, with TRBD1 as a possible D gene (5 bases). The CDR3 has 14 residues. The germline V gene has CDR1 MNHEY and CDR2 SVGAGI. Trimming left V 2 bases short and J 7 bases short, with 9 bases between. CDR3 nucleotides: TGTGCCAGCAGTTACGGGGGAGACAATTCACCCCTCCACTTT. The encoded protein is CASSYGGDNSPLHF.

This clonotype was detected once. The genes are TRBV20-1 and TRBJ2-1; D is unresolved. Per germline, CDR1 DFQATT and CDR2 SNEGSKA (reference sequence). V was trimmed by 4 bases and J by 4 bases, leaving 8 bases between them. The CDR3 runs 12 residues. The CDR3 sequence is CSANDGYNEQFF. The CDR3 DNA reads TGCAGTGCTAATGACGGATACAATGAGCAGTTCTTC.

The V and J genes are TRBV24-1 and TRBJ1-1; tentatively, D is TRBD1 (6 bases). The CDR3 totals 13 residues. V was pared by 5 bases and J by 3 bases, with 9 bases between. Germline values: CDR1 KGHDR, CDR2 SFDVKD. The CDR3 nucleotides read TGTGCCACCAGTGCACAGGGCGACACTGAAGCTTTCTTT. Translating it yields CATSAQGDTEAFF.

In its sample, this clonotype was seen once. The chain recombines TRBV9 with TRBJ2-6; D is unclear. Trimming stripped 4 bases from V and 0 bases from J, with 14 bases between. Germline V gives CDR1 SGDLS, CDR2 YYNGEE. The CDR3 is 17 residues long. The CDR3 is CASSPSHGGSGANVLTF. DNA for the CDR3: TGTGCCAGCAGCCCCAGTCACGGTGGCTCTGGGGCCAACGTCCTGACTTTC.

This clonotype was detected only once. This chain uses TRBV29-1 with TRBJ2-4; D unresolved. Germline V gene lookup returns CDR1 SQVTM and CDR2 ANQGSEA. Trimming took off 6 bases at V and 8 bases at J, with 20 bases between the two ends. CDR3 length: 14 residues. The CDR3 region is CSVRSGSVNHIQYF. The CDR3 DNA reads TGCAGCGTCCGGTCCGGGTCCGTGAATCACATTCAGTACTTC.

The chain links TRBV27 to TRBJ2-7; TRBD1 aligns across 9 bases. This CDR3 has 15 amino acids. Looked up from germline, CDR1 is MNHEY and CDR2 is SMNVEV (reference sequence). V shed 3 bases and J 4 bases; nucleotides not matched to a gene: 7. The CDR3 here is CASSLRTGAAYEQYV. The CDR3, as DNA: TGTGCCAGCAGTTTGAGGACAGGGGCTGCTTACGAGCAGTACGTC.

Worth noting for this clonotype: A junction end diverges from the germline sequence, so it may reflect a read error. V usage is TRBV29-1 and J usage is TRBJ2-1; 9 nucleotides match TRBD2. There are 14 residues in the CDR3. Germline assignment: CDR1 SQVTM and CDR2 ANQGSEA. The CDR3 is CSAEGGGALIEQFF. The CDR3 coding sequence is TGCAGCGCTGAAGGCGGGGGGGCCTTGATTGAGCAGTTCTTC.

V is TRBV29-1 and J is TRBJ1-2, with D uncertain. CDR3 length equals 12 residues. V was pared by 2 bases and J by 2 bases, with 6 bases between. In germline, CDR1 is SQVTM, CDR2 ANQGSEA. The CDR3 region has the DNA TGCAGCGTTGAAACGGCAAACTATGGCTACACCTTC. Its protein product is CSVETANYGYTF.

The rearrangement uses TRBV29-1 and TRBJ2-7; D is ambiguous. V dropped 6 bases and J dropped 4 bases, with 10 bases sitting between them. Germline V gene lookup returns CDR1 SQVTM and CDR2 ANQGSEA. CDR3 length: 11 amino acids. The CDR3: CSVTDGYEQYV. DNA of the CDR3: TGCAGCGTCACGGACGGGTACGAGCAGTACGTC.

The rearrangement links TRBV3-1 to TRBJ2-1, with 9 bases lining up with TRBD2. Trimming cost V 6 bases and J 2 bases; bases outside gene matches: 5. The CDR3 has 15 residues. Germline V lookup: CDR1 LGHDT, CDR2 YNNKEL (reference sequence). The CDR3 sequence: CASRRGGAAYNEQFF. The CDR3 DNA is TGTGCCAGCAGACGCGGGGGGGCCGCCTACAATGAGCAGTTCTTC.

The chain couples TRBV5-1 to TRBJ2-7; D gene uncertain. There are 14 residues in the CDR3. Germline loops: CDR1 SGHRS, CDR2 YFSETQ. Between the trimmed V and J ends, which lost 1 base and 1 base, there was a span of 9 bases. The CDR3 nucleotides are TGCGCCAGCAGCTTGAACGAGGATTCCTACGAGCAGTACTTC. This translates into CASSLNEDSYEQYF.

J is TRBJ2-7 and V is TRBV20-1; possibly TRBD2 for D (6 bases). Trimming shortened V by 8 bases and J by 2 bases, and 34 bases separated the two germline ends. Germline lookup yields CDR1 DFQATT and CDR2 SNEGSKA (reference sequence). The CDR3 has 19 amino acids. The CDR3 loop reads CSRNINRDAGYPATYEQYV. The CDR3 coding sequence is TGCAGTCGTAATATAAACCGGGACGCGGGGTATCCCGCTACCTACGAGCAGTACGTC.

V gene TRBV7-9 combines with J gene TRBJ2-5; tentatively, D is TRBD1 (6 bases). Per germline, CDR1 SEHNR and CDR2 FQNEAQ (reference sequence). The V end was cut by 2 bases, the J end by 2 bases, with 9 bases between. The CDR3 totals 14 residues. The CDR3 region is CASSLSTGQETQYF. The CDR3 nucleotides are TGTGCCAGCAGCTTATCGACAGGTCAAGAGACCCAGTACTTC.

CDR3 in DNA: TGTGCCAGCACCACGGATTCGGTCAACTATGGCTACACCTTC. This codes for CASTTDSVNYGYTF. The gene calls are TRBV5-4 and TRBJ1-2, with D unresolved. The CDR3 totals 14 residues. Trimming took off 6 bases at V and 2 bases at J, with 14 bases between the two ends. Germline CDR1 SGHNT, CDR2 YYREEE (reference sequence).

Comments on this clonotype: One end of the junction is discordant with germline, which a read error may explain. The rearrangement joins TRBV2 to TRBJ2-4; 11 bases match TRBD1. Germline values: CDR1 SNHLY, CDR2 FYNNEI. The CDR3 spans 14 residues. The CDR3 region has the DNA TGTGCCAGCAGTGAAGTTGGGTCCCCGGGACAGGGGGACTTC. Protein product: CASSEVGSPGQGDF.

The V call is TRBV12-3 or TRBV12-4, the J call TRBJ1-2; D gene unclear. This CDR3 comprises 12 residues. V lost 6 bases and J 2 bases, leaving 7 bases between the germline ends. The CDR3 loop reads CASSRGNYGYTF. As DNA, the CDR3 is TGTGCCAGCAGCCGTGGAAACTATGGCTACACCTTC.

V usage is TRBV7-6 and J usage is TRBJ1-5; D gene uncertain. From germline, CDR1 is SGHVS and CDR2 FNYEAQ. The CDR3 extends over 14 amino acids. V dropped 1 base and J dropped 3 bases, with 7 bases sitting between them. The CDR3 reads CASSLGGPNQPQHF. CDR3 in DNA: TGTGCCAGCAGCTTAGGAGGTCCCAATCAGCCCCAGCATTTT. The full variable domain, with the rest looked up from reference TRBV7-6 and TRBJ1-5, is GAGVSQSPRYKVTKRGQDVALRCDPISGHVSLYWYRQALGQGPEFLTYFNYEAQQDKSGLPNDRFSAERPEGSISTLTIQRTEQRDSAMYRCASSLGGPNQPQHFGDGTRLSIL.

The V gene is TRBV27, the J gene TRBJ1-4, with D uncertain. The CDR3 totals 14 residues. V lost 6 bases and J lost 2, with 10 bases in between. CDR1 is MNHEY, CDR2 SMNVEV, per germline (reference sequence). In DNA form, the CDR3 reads TGTGCCAGCAGACCGGGTGGTACTAATGAAAAACTGTTTTTT. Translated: CASRPGGTNEKLFF.

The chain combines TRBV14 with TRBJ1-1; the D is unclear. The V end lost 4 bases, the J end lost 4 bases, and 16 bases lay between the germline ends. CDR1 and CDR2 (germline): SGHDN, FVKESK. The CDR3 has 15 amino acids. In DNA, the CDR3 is TGTGCCAGCAGCCCTTCCGTAGGGAAAGGCACTGAAGCTTTCTTT. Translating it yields CASSPSVGKGTEAFF.

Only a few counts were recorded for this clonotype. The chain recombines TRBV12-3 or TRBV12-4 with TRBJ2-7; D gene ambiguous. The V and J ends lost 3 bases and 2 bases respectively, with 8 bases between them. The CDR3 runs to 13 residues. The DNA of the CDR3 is TGTGCCAGCAGTTTTGGCCCGACCTACGAGCAGTACTTC. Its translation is CASSFGPTYEQYF.

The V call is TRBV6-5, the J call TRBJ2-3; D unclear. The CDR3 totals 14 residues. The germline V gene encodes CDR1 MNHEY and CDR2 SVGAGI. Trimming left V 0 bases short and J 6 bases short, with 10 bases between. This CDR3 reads CASSYSVRPDTQYF. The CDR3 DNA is TGTGCCAGCAGTTACTCGGTTAGGCCCGATACGCAGTATTTT.

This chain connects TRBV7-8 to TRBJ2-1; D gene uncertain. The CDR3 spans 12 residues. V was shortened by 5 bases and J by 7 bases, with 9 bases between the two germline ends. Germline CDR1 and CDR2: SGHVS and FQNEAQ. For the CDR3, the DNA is TGTGCCAGCAGCCCCGTAACGAATGAGCAGTTCTTC. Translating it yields CASSPVTNEQFF.

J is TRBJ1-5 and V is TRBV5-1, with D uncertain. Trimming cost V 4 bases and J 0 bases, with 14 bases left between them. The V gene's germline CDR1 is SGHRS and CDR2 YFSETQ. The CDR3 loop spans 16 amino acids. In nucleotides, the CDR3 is TGCGCCAGCAGCCCTGGCGGAGTTTATAGCAATCAGCCCCAGCATTTT. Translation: CASSPGGVYSNQPQHF.

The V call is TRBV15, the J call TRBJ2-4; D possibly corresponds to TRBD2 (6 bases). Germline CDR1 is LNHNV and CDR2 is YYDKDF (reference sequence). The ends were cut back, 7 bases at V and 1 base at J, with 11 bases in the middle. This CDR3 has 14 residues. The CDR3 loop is CATTGAGAKNIQYF. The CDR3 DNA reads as TGTGCCACCACCGGGGCGGGGGCCAAAAACATTCAGTACTTC. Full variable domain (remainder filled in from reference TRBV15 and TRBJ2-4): DAMVIQNPRYQVTQFGKPVTLSCSQTLNHNVMYWYQQKSSQAPKLLFHYYDKDFNNEADTPDNFQSRRPNTSFCFLDIRSPGLGDTAMYLCATTGAGAKNIQYFGAGTRLSVL.

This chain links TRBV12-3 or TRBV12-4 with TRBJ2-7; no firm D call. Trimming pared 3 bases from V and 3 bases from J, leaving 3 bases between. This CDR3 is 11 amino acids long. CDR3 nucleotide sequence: TGTGCCAGCAGTTTGATCTACGAGCAGTACTTC. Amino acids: CASSLIYEQYF.

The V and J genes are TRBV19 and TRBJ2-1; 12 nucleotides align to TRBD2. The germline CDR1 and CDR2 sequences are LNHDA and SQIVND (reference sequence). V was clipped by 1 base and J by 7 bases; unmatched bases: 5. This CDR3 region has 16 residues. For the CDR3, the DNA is TGTGCCAGTAGTATAGCGGCTAGCGGGGGGGTTAATGAGCAGTTCTTC. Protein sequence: CASSIAASGGVNEQFF.

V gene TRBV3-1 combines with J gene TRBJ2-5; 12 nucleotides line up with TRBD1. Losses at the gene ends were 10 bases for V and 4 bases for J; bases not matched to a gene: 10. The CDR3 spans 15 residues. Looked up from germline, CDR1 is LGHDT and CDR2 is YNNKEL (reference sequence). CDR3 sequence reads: CATSGDRGRGETQYF. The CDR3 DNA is TGTGCCACCTCTGGGGACAGGGGGCGCGGAGAGACCCAGTACTTC.

CDR3 residues: CASSYRDRTYEQYF. The CDR3 nucleotides are TGTGCCAGCAGTTATAGGGACAGAACCTACGAGCAGTACTTC. The chain is built from TRBV6-6 and TRBJ2-7, with TRBD1 matching over 7 bases. Germline CDR1 reads MNHNY; CDR2 reads SVGAGI (reference sequence). The CDR3 sequence is 14 residues long. The V and J ends lost 3 bases and 2 bases, in that order; junction bases with no gene match: 4.

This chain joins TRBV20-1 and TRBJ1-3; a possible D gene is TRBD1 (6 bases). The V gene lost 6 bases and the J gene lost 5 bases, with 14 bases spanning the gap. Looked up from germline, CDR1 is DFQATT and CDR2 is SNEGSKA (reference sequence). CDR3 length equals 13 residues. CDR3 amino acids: CSALLGTRNTIYF. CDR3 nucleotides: TGCAGTGCCCTACTAGGGACAAGAAACACCATATATTTT.